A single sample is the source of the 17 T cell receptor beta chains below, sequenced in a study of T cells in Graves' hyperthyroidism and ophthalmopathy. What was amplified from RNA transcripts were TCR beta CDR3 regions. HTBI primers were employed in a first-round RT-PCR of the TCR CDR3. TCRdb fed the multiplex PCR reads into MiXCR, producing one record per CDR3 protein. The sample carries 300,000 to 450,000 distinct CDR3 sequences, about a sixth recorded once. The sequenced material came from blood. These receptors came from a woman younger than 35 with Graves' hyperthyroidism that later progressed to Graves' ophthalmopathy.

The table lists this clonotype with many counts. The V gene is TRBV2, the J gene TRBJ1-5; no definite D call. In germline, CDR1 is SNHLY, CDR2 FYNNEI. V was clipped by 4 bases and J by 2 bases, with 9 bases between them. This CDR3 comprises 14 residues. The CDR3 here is CASSGQKGNQPQHF. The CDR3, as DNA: TGTGCCAGCAGTGGGCAGAAAGGCAATCAGCCCCAGCATTTT.

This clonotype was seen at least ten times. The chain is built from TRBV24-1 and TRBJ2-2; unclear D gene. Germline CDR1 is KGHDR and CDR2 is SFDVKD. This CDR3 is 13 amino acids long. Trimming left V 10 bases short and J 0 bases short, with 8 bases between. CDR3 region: CATGVSNTGELFF. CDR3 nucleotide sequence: TGTGCCACAGGAGTATCGAACACCGGGGAGCTGTTTTTT.

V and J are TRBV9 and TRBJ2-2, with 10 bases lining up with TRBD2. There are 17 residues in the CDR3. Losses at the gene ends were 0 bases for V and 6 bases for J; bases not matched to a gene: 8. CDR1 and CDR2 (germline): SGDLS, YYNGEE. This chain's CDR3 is CASSVEALAGDPGELFF. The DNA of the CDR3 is TGTGCCAGCAGCGTAGAAGCGCTAGCGGGGGACCCCGGGGAGCTGTTTTTT.

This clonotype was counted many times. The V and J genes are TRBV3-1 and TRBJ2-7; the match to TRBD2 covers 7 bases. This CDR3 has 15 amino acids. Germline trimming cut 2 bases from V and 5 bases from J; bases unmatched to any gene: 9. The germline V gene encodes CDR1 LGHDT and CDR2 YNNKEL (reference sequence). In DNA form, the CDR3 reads TGTGCCAGCAGCCAAACACCCGGGAGGAGCAACGAGCAGTACTTC. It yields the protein CASSQTPGRSNEQYF.

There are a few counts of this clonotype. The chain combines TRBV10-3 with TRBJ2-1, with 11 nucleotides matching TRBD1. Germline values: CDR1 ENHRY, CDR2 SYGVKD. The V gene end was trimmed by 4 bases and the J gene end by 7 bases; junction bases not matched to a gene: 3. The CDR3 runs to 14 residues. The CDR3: CAISGTGGWNEQFF. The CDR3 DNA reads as TGTGCCATCAGTGGGACAGGGGGCTGGAATGAGCAGTTCTTC.

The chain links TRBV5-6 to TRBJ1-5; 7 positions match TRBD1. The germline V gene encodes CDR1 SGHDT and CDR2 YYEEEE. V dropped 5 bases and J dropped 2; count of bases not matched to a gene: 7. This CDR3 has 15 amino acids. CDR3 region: CASSIGQVRNQPQHF. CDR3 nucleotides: TGTGCCAGCAGTATCGGACAGGTCCGCAATCAGCCCCAGCATTTT.

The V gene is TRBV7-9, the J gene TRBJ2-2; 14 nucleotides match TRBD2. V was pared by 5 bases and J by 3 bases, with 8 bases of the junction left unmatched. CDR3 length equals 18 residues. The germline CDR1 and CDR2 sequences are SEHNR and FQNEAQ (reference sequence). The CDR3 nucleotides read TGTGCCAGCAGCCGGGGGGGACTAGCGGGAGTGGACACCGGGGAGCTGTTTTTT. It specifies CASSRGGLAGVDTGELFF.

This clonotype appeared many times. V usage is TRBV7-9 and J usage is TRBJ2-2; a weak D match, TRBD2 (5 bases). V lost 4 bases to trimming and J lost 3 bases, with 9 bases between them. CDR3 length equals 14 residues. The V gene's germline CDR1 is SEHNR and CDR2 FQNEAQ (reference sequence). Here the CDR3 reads CASSSWRDTGELFF. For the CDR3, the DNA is TGTGCCAGCAGCTCTTGGCGGGACACCGGGGAGCTGTTTTTT. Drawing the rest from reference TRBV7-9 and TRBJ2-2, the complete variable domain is DTGVSQNPRHKITKRGQNVTFRCDPISEHNRLYWYRQTLGQGPEFLTYFQNEAQLEKSRLLSDRFSAERPKGSFSTLEIQRTEQGDSAMYLCASSSWRDTGELFFGEGSRLTVL.

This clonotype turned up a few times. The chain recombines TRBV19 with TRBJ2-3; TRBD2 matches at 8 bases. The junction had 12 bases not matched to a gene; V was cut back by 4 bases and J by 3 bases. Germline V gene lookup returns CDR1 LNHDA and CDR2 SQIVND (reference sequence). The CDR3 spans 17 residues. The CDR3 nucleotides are TGTGCCAGTAGTACAAGTCTAACGGCGGGAGGTACAGATACGCAGTATTTT. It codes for CASSTSLTAGGTDTQYF.

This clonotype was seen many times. CDR3 coding DNA: TGTGCCAGCATGTTCTGGGGGGCCGGGGAGCTGTTTTTT. Protein product: CASMFWGAGELFF. V and J are TRBV27 and TRBJ2-2; TRBD2 is a possible D gene (6 bases). The CDR3 spans 13 residues. Germline assignment: CDR1 MNHEY and CDR2 SMNVEV (reference sequence). V shed 7 bases and J shed 6 bases, with 12 bases lying between them.

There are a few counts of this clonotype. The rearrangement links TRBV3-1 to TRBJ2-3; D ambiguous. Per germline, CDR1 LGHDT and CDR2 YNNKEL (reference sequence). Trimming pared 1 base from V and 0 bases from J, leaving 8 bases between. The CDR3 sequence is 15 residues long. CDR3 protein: CASSQGVVSTDTQYF. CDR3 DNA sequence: TGTGCCAGCAGCCAAGGTGTGGTTAGCACAGATACGCAGTATTTT.

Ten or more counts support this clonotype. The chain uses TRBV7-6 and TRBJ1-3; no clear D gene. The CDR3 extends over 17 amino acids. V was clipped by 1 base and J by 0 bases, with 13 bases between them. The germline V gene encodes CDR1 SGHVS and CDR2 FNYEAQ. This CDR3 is CASSLERPASSGNTIYF. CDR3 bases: TGTGCCAGCAGCTTAGAACGGCCAGCCAGCTCTGGAAACACCATATATTTT.

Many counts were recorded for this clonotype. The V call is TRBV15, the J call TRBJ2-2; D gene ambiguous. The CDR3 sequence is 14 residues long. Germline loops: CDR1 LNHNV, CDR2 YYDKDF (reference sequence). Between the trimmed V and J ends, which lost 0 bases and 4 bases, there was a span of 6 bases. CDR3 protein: CATSRDVTTGELFF. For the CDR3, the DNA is TGTGCCACCAGCAGAGATGTTACCACCGGGGAGCTGTTTTTT.

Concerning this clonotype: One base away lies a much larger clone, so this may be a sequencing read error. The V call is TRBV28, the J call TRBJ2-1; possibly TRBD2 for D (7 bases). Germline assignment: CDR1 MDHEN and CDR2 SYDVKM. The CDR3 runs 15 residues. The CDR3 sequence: CVSRGGVGGYNEQFF. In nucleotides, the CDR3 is TGTGTCAGCAGGGGAGGGGTCGGCGGCTACAATGAGCAGTTCTTC.

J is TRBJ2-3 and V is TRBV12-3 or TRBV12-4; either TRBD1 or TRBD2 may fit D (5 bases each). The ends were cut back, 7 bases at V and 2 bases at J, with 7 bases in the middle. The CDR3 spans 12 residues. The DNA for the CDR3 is TGTGCCAGCATTGGGACCACAGATACGCAGTATTTT. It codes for CASIGTTDTQYF.

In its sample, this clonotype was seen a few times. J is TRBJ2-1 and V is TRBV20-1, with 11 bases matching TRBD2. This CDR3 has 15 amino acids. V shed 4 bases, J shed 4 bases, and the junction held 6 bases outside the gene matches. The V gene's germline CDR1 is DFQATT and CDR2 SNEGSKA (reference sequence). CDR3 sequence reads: CSATLAGGVYNEQFF. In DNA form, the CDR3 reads TGCAGTGCTACATTAGCGGGAGGGGTTTACAATGAGCAGTTCTTC.

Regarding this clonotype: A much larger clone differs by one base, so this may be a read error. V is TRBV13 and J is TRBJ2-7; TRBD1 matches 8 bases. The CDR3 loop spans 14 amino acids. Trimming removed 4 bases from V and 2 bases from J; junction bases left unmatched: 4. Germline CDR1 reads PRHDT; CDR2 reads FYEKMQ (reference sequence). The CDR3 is CASSYRDRPYEQYF. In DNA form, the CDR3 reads TGTGCCAGCAGCTACCGGGACAGGCCCTACGAGCAGTACTTC.